This TCR beta chain was recovered during a study of blood T cells in healthy people across ages. Whole-study results and caveats: Naive and antigen-experienced cells could not be conclusively compared, given unsorted PBMCs. Per million T cells, TCR beta diversity dropped roughly linearly as age increased.

Then a second PCR, running roughly 6 to 12 cycles, was carried out with a sample-barcoded 5' primer and a J-beta primer mix. A template-switch adaptor with 12 random nucleotides tagged each cDNA molecule. TCRdb independently ran MiXCR on the 5' RACE reads; one entry per CDR3 protein. The sample lists 1.5 million to 2 million distinct CDR3 sequences, about 39% occurring once. Notes on this clonotype: Its antigen is unknown.

With each sample, at least 5 micrograms of total RNA were extracted. Trimming took 5 bases from V and 2 from J, leaving 13 bases between them. This CDR3 region has 14 residues. CDR1 SGHTA and CDR2 FQGNSA come from the germline V gene. The rearrangement links TRBV7-2 to TRBJ2-7; D not resolved. The material sequenced was blood. The TCR comes from a human donor in good health. The CDR3 loop reads CASSAMPEPYEQYF. The CDR3 DNA follows: TGTGCCAGCAGCGCCATGCCGGAACCCTACGAGCAGTACTTC.